These 29 T cell receptor beta chains were sequenced from one sample in a study of CD8 T cells in ankylosing spondylitis. Each CDR3 protein is one row after TCRdb ran MiXCR on the 5' RACE reads. In the table there are some 200,000 distinct CDR3 sequences, 9.5% to 15% of which are singletons. The sequenced material came from blood, either unsorted or a sorted T cell fraction (not recorded which). Receptors were obtained from a male donor with ankylosing spondylitis or in good health (not recorded which).

This rearrangement joins TRBV5-6 to TRBJ2-3; possible D gene TRBD2, 6 bases. The CDR3 consists of 13 residues. Germline CDR1 SGHDT, CDR2 YYEEEE. Trimming pared 4 bases from V and 13 bases from J, leaving 19 bases between. The CDR3 sequence: CASSPGGAGIEYF. CDR3 bases: TGTGCCAGCAGCCCGGGCGGGGCAGGGATCGAGTATTTT. Supplemented by reference TRBV5-6 and TRBJ2-3, the full variable domain reads DAGVTQSPTHLIKTRGQQVTLRCSPKSGHDTVSWYQQALGQGPQFIFQYYEEEERQRGNFPDRFSGHQFPNYSSELNVNALLLGDSALYLCASSPGGAGIEYFGPGTRLTVL.

The gene calls are TRBV5-1 and TRBJ2-2, with D possibly matching TRBD1 (6 bases). Germline assignment: CDR1 SGHRS and CDR2 YFSETQ. Deletions cut 3 bases from V and 3 bases from J, with 15 bases between. CDR3 length equals 16 residues. CDR3 region: CASSSLEGVDTGELFF. In DNA form, the CDR3 reads TGCGCCAGCAGCTCCCTCGAGGGGGTGGACACCGGGGAGCTGTTTTTT.

This clonotype was observed at least ten times. The J gene is TRBJ2-1, the V gene TRBV4-2; D unclear. The CDR3 is 16 residues long. Germline assignment: CDR1 LGHNA and CDR2 YNFKEQ. V lost 0 bases and J lost 3, with 12 bases in between. The CDR3 loop reads CASSQEWLDGYNEQFF. The CDR3 DNA sequence: TGTGCCAGCAGCCAAGAATGGCTAGACGGCTACAATGAGCAGTTCTTC.

The chain recombines TRBV7-8 with TRBJ2-1; 10 positions agree with TRBD1. Germline assignment: CDR1 SGHVS and CDR2 FQNEAQ. The J segment lost 9 bases and the V segment lost 5 bases, leaving 16 bases of the junction unmatched. The CDR3 covers 17 residues. Written as DNA, the CDR3 is TGTGCCAGCAGCCCGAGGCCTCCGGGACAGGGGAGGGGTGAGCAGTTCTTC. It yields the protein CASSPRPPGQGRGEQFF. Supplemented by reference TRBV7-8 and TRBJ2-1, the full variable domain reads GAGVSQSPRYKVAKRGQDVALRCDPISGHVSLFWYQQALGQGPEFLTYFQNEAQLDKSGLPSDRFFAERPEGSVSTLKIQRTQQEDSAVYLCASSPRPPGQGRGEQFFGPGTRLTVL.

This clonotype was detected a few times. The chain employs TRBV5-1 and TRBJ2-7; 9 bases align to TRBD2. This CDR3 spans 14 amino acids. Germline CDR1 SGHRS, CDR2 YFSETQ. V lost 2 bases, J lost 3 bases, and 3 bases stayed unmatched. Here the CDR3 DNA reads TGCGCCAGCAGCTTTTCGCGGGAGGGCTACGAGCAGTACTTC. Its translation: CASSFSREGYEQYF.

This chain links TRBV7-9 with TRBJ2-1, with 9 nucleotides matching TRBD1. This CDR3 is 16 amino acids long. Trimming cost V 3 bases and J 3 bases; bases outside gene matches: 6. Germline CDR1 SEHNR, CDR2 FQNEAQ (reference sequence). CDR3 nucleotide sequence: TGTGCCAGCAGCTTCCCTCCGGGACAGGGCTACAATGAGCAGTTCTTC. It encodes CASSFPPGQGYNEQFF.

A few counts support this clonotype. V usage is TRBV5-1 and J usage is TRBJ1-2; 8 nucleotides match TRBD1. The CDR3 loop spans 16 amino acids. Trimming removed 0 bases from V and 6 bases from J; junction bases left unmatched: 10. Germline V CDR1 and CDR2: SGHRS, YFSETQ. CDR3 sequence reads: CASSLDPGQDPHGYTF. The CDR3 DNA is TGCGCCAGCAGCTTGGACCCGGGACAGGATCCCCATGGCTACACCTTC.

This clonotype was detected a few times. The chain joins TRBV2 to TRBJ2-1, with TRBD2 matching 11 bases. CDR1 and CDR2 from the germline V gene are SNHLY and FYNNEI. J lost 7 bases, V lost 6 bases, and 11 bases had no gene match. The CDR3 runs 16 residues. CDR3 sequence: CASSKRLAGTLNEQFF. CDR3 DNA sequence: TGTGCCAGCAGCAAGCGACTAGCGGGGACCCTGAATGAGCAGTTCTTC.

The chain links TRBV27 to TRBJ2-1; 7 nucleotides align to TRBD2. Losses at the gene ends were 1 base for V and 9 bases for J; bases not matched to a gene: 9. Germline CDR1 reads MNHEY; CDR2 reads SMNVEV (reference sequence). This CDR3 contains 15 residues. In DNA, the CDR3 is TGTGCCAGCAGTTTATGGGCGGGAGATCAAAGTGAGCAGTTCTTC. This sequence encodes CASSLWAGDQSEQFF.

The table lists this clonotype with many counts. This chain uses TRBV12-3 or TRBV12-4 with TRBJ2-1; 7 bases line up with TRBD2. The CDR3 is made up of 15 amino acids. Losses at the gene ends were 7 bases for V and 0 bases for J; bases not matched to a gene: 6. Here the CDR3 reads CASNYGGSSYNEQFF. CDR3 in DNA: TGTGCCAGCAACTACGGGGGGAGCTCCTACAATGAGCAGTTCTTC.

The gene calls are TRBV5-1 and TRBJ2-2, with D tentatively TRBD1 or TRBD2 (6 bases each). In germline, CDR1 is SGHRS, CDR2 YFSETQ. The CDR3 is made up of 16 amino acids. Trimming stripped 2 bases from V and 3 bases from J, with 14 bases between. CDR3 coding DNA: TGCGCCAGCAGCTTAGGAGGGGGTGTTGACACCGGGGAGCTGTTTTTT. It specifies CASSLGGGVDTGELFF.

The chain joins TRBV5-1 to TRBJ2-3, with D hard to call. The CDR3 length is 15 residues. Germline CDR1 is SGHRS and CDR2 is YFSETQ. Trimming took 0 bases from V and 3 from J, leaving 11 bases between them. In DNA form, the CDR3 reads TGCGCCAGCAGCTTGGTAGGGCTAGGAACAGATACGCAGTATTTT. The encoded protein is CASSLVGLGTDTQYF.

The chain uses TRBV12-5 and TRBJ2-1; D is uncertain. CDR3 size: 12 residues. Between the trimmed V and J ends, which lost 6 bases and 1 base, there was a span of 4 bases. Germline CDR1 is LGHNT and CDR2 is FRNRAP. The CDR3 sequence: CASGASYNEQFF. CDR3 DNA sequence: TGTGCTAGTGGGGCTTCCTACAATGAGCAGTTCTTC.

This clonotype has a count of ten or more. J is TRBJ1-4 and V is TRBV5-1; D ambiguous. Trimming stripped 0 bases from V and 0 bases from J, with 12 bases between. The CDR3 runs 17 residues. The germline V gene encodes CDR1 SGHRS and CDR2 YFSETQ. In DNA form, the CDR3 reads TGCGCCAGCAGCTTGGACACGATTTCTGCAACTAATGAAAAACTGTTTTTT. Translated: CASSLDTISATNEKLFF. The full variable domain, in which reference TRBV5-1 and TRBJ1-4 provide the parts outside the CDR3, is KAGVTQTPRYLIKTRGQQVTLSCSPISGHRSVSWYQQTPGQGLQFLFEYFSETQRNKGNFPGRFSGRQFSNSRSEMNVSTLELGDSALYLCASSLDTISATNEKLFFGSGTQLSVL.

This clonotype appeared a few times. The chain joins TRBV4-1 to TRBJ2-1; D is undetermined. V was pared by 3 bases and J by 10 bases, with 13 bases between. Looked up from germline, CDR1 is MGHRA and CDR2 is YSYEKL. This CDR3 is built from 13 residues. In DNA form, the CDR3 reads TGCGCCAGCAGCCAGGGGTCTAACGAGGAGCAGTTCTTC. Amino acid sequence: CASSQGSNEEQFF.

This clonotype occurred a few times. This chain joins TRBV7-9 and TRBJ2-7; the D is unclear. Trimming took 3 bases from V and 5 from J, leaving 11 bases between them. Per the germline V gene, CDR1 is SEHNR and CDR2 is FQNEAQ (reference sequence). This CDR3 contains 13 residues. The CDR3 is CASSFGVANEQYF. The CDR3 bases are TGTGCCAGCAGCTTCGGAGTGGCGAACGAGCAGTACTTC. Based on the CDR3 plus reference TRBV7-9 and TRBJ2-7, the full variable domain is DTGVSQNPRHKITKRGQNVTFRCDPISEHNRLYWYRQTLGQGPEFLTYFQNEAQLEKSRLLSDRFSAERPKGSFSTLEIQRTEQGDSAMYLCASSFGVANEQYFGPGTRLTVT.

The chain carries TRBV30 and TRBJ2-1; D ambiguous. CDR3 length: 14 amino acids. V was trimmed by 4 bases and J by 7 bases, leaving 17 bases between them. The V gene's germline CDR1 is GTSNPN and CDR2 SVGIG (reference sequence). The CDR3 region is CAWKPRQAGNEQFF. The CDR3 DNA reads TGTGCCTGGAAGCCGAGGCAAGCAGGAAATGAGCAGTTCTTC. The complete variable domain, with remaining parts taken from reference TRBV30 and TRBJ2-1, reads SQTIHQWPATLVQPVGSPLSLECTVEGTSNPNLYWYRQAAGRGLQLLFYSVGIGQISSEVPQNLSASRPQDRQFILSSKKLLLSDSGFYLCAWKPRQAGNEQFFGPGTRLTVL.

This clonotype was recorded a few times. Here the CDR3 reads CASSRLGPTDTQYF. CDR3 nucleotide sequence: TGTGCCAGCAGCCGACTAGGGCCGACAGATACGCAGTATTTT. The chain joins TRBV27 to TRBJ2-3; possible D gene TRBD2, 6 bases. With 6 bases removed from V and 3 bases from J, the gap between germline ends came to 13 bases. Per germline, CDR1 MNHEY and CDR2 SMNVEV (reference sequence). This CDR3 has 14 amino acids.

The chain recombines TRBV4-2 with TRBJ2-7; 14 bases fit TRBD2. There are 17 residues in the CDR3. Trimming took 5 bases from V and 1 from J; bases not matched to a gene: 7. Germline values: CDR1 LGHNA, CDR2 YNFKEQ. Here the CDR3 DNA reads TGTGCCAGCAGCTCCGGGACTAGCGGGAGTAGTTCCTACGAGCAGTACTTC. This gives the protein CASSSGTSGSSSYEQYF.

The chain carries TRBV12-5 and TRBJ1-4; D is unresolved. V was clipped by 2 bases and J by 8 bases, with 12 bases between them. CDR3 length: 14 residues. In germline, CDR1 is LGHNT, CDR2 FRNRAP. The CDR3 region is CASGLPPLGEKLFF. The CDR3 DNA reads TGTGCTAGTGGTTTGCCGCCCTTGGGGGAAAAACTGTTTTTT.

This clonotype was recorded many times. The CDR3 loop is CASSLTLAETQYF. The CDR3 DNA reads TGTGCCAGCAGCTTAACGCTCGCGGAGACCCAGTACTTC. The V and J genes are TRBV11-2 and TRBJ2-5; D not resolved. V was shortened by 2 bases and J by 5 bases, with 9 bases between the two germline ends. The germline gives CDR1 SGHAT, CDR2 FQNNGV. The CDR3 contains 13 residues.

The gene calls are TRBV27 and TRBJ1-4; TRBD1 matches at 7 bases. The CDR3 contains 13 residues. The junction had 10 bases not matched to a gene; V was cut back by 6 bases and J by 12 bases. Per germline, CDR1 MNHEY and CDR2 SMNVEV (reference sequence). The CDR3 sequence: CASRRHTGVELFF. The CDR3 DNA is TGTGCCAGCAGACGCCACACAGGGGTAGAACTGTTTTTT.

The sample holds many counts of this clonotype. The rearrangement joins TRBV27 to TRBJ2-2, with TRBD2 matching over 8 bases. V trimming: 3 bases; J trimming: 6 bases; junction bases outside the gene matches: 6. The CDR3 is made up of 15 amino acids. The germline V gene has CDR1 MNHEY and CDR2 SMNVEV (reference sequence). CDR3 amino acids: CASSLSGGGSGELFF. Written as DNA, the CDR3 is TGTGCCAGCAGTTTGTCCGGGGGGGGGTCCGGGGAGCTGTTTTTT.

This clonotype was detected many times. The chain is built from TRBV4-1 and TRBJ1-5, with D maybe TRBD1 (5 bases). The CDR3 is 16 residues long. The germline V gene has CDR1 MGHRA and CDR2 YSYEKL. Trimming left V 1 base short and J 5 bases short, with 15 bases between. The CDR3 is CASSQVGQGPDQPQHF. CDR3 sequence (DNA): TGCGCCAGCAGCCAAGTAGGGCAGGGCCCTGATCAGCCCCAGCATTTT.

The V call is TRBV7-9, the J call TRBJ2-7; D is unresolved. In germline, CDR1 is SEHNR, CDR2 FQNEAQ (reference sequence). V was pared by 0 bases and J by 3 bases, with 9 bases between. The CDR3 has 14 amino acids. The CDR3 loop is CASSLAYSHYEQYF. The CDR3 DNA reads as TGTGCCAGCAGCTTAGCTTACAGCCACTACGAGCAGTACTTC.

The chain uses TRBV29-1 and TRBJ2-2; D possibly corresponds to TRBD2 (6 bases). Trimming pared 4 bases from V and 5 bases from J, leaving 11 bases between. CDR3 length: 13 residues. Germline assignment: CDR1 SQVTM and CDR2 ANQGSEA. CDR3 in DNA: TGCAGCGTTGTGGGAGGAGAGACCGGGGAGCTGTTTTTT. Protein: CSVVGGETGELFF.

V usage is TRBV4-1 and J usage is TRBJ2-3; 10 bases line up with TRBD2. The CDR3 has 18 residues. CDR1 is MGHRA, CDR2 YSYEKL, per germline. The ends lost 1 base at V and 5 bases at J; junction bases unmatched: 12. The CDR3, as DNA: TGCGCCAGCAGCCAAGGCCGGAGTAGGGGACTAGCGAGAGATACGCAGTATTTT. It yields the protein CASSQGRSRGLARDTQYF.

The CDR3 DNA reads as TGTGCCAGCAGCTTAGGACCGATCGAAGCTTTCTTT. This sequence encodes CASSLGPIEAFF. The chain uses TRBV7-9 and TRBJ1-1; the D is unclear. The CDR3 contains 12 residues. V lost 1 base and J lost 8, with 8 bases in between. Germline CDR1 reads SEHNR; CDR2 reads FQNEAQ (reference sequence).

The genes are TRBV14 and TRBJ1-4; D not resolved. The V gene lost 5 bases and the J gene lost 8 bases, with 15 bases spanning the gap. The CDR3 length is 14 residues. Germline lookup yields CDR1 SGHDN and CDR2 FVKESK. Here the CDR3 reads CASSSTRDGEKLFF. CDR3 nucleotide sequence: TGTGCCAGCAGCTCAACGAGGGATGGCGAAAAACTGTTTTTT.